These T cell receptor beta chains were read from a single sample in a study of shared clonotypes between healthy human individuals. Sequenced by immunoSEQ multiplex PCR; TCRdb stores in-frame clones only, minus some. Of about 2.2 million clones detected, 80% to 95% appear once; the ten largest clones hold roughly 1.7%. The material sequenced was naive CD8+ T cells from PBMCs. The source is a man in his late teens or twenties in good health. Some clones in this sample may be carry-over from other donors' samples. Both conserved end residues are part of each CDR3. A D gene is named only where the DNA matches it firmly. Part of the rows lack a size; the others show once, few, many or a class for expanded clones.

d_call	v_call	clone_size	j_call	cdr3_aa	cdr3_nt
TRBD2	TRBV7-9	NA	TRBJ2-2	CASGWYSGSRGTGELFF	TGTGCCAGCGGTTGGTATAGCGGGAGTAGGGGCACCGGGGAGCTGTTTTTT
TRBD1	TRBV7-9	NA	TRBJ2-5	CASSLGPGGRVGTQYF	TGTGCCAGCAGCTTAGGACCAGGGGGCCGGGTAGGGACCCAGTACTTC
NA	TRBV19	NA	TRBJ2-2	CASSTWDLLTGELFF	TGTGCCAGTAGTACATGGGACCTATTGACCGGGGAGCTGTTTTTT
TRBD1	TRBV7-2	NA	TRBJ1-2	CASSSSLGQFYGYTF	TGTGCCAGCAGCTCCTCACTGGGACAGTTCTATGGCTACACCTTC
NA	TRBV27	NA	TRBJ2-2	CASSLFPGFADTGELFF	TGTGCCAGCAGTTTATTCCCGGGGTTCGCGGACACCGGGGAGCTGTTTTTT
TRBD1	TRBV5-1	NA	TRBJ1-5	CASSLGGQGGNQPQHF	TGCGCCAGCAGCTTGGGTGGACAGGGTGGCAATCAGCCCCAGCATTTT
NA	TRBV7-9	NA	TRBJ2-5	CASSPPSGSQYQETQYF	TGTGCCAGCAGCCCCCCCTCGGGCAGCCAGTACCAAGAGACCCAGTACTTC
NA	TRBV21-1	NA	TRBJ1-1	CASSKEQGSGTEAFF	TGTGCCAGCAGCAAAGAACAGGGTTCGGGCACTGAAGCTTTCTTT
NA	TRBV4-2	NA	TRBJ1-1	CASSQDLQVVNTEAFF	TGTGCCAGCAGCCAAGATCTCCAGGTAGTGAACACTGAAGCTTTCTTT
NA	TRBV4-2	NA	TRBJ1-2	CASSQGEGVPSF	TGTGCCAGCAGCCAAGGGGAAGGGGTTCCCTCCTTC
NA	TRBV29-1	NA	TRBJ2-1	CSVAGRDSYNEQFF	TGCAGCGTTGCTGGCAGGGACTCCTACAATGAGCAGTTCTTC
NA	TRBV9	NA	TRBJ2-1	CASSVGAGNTYNEQFF	TGTGCCAGCAGCGTAGGCGCGGGGAATACCTACAATGAGCAGTTCTTC
TRBD1	TRBV6-4	NA	TRBJ1-2	CASSDHDRERGGWGYTF	TGTGCCAGCAGTGACCACGACAGGGAGAGAGGCGGCTGGGGCTACACCTTC
TRBD2	TRBV9	NA	TRBJ2-1	CASSVGRAGYNEQFF	TGTGCCAGCAGCGTAGGAAGAGCGGGGTACAATGAGCAGTTCTTC
TRBD2	TRBV4-3	NA	TRBJ2-7	CASSQGLAAHEQYF	TGCGCCAGCAGCCAAGGACTAGCGGCGCACGAGCAGTACTTC
TRBD2	TRBV27	NA	TRBJ2-7	CASSFTSGSREQYF	TGTGCCAGCAGTTTCACTAGCGGGAGTCGGGAGCAGTACTTC
NA	TRBV5-1	NA	TRBJ2-1	CASSLTANEQFF	TGCGCCAGCAGCTTGACAGCAAATGAGCAGTTCTTC
TRBD2	TRBV18	NA	TRBJ2-1	CASSPGEGYYNEQFF	TGTGCCAGCTCACCGGGGGAGGGTTACTACAATGAGCAGTTCTTC
NA	TRBV5-6	NA	TRBJ2-7	CASSLWGTKIAEQYF	TGTGCCAGCAGCTTGTGGGGGACAAAAATTGCCGAGCAGTACTTC
TRBD1	TRBV4-3	NA	TRBJ2-6	CASSQRDRGRGANVLTF	TGCGCCAGCAGCCAAAGGGACAGGGGGCGAGGGGCCAACGTCCTGACTTTC
TRBD1	TRBV27	NA	TRBJ2-7	CASSPNRQGGNEQYF	TGTGCCAGCAGTCCAAACAGACAGGGGGGGAACGAGCAGTACTTC
NA	TRBV5-6	NA	TRBJ1-1	CASSLGGNTEAFF	TGTGCCAGCAGCTTGGGGGGGAACACTGAAGCTTTCTTT
TRBD2	TRBV7-9	NA	TRBJ2-5	CASSSLPGLAVQETQYF	TGTGCCAGCAGCTCCCTACCGGGACTAGCAGTTCAAGAGACCCAGTACTTC
NA	TRBV15	once	TRBJ1-5	CATSRDYPLNQPQHF	TGTGCCACCAGCAGAGACTACCCTTTAAATCAGCCCCAGCATTTT
TRBD2	TRBV28	NA	TRBJ2-5	CASSPPMGLAGARETQYF	TGTGCCAGCAGCCCGCCCATGGGACTAGCGGGAGCGAGAGAGACCCAGTACTTC
NA	TRBV6-1	NA	TRBJ2-7	CACAGSSYEQYF	TGTGCCTGTGCCGGGTCTTCCTACGAGCAGTACTTC
TRBD2	TRBV4-1	NA	TRBJ2-1	CASSPEASGRASYNEQFF	TGCGCCAGCAGCCCGGAGGCTAGCGGGAGGGCCTCCTACAATGAGCAGTTCTTC
NA	TRBV9	NA	TRBJ1-2	CASSVDPLSTAGAAWGYTF	TGTGCCAGCAGCGTAGATCCGTTATCCACGGCAGGGGCGGCCTGGGGCTACACCTTC
NA	TRBV9	NA	TRBJ1-1	CASSVGTATMNTEAFF	TGTGCCAGCAGCGTCGGGACGGCTACGATGAACACTGAAGCTTTCTTT
NA	TRBV5-4	NA	TRBJ1-2	CASSPEGYGYTF	TGTGCCAGCAGCCCCGAGGGGTATGGCTACACCTTC
NA	TRBV5-1	NA	TRBJ1-1	CASSLKGLLNTEAFF	TGCGCCAGCAGCTTGAAAGGACTGCTGAACACTGAAGCTTTCTTT
TRBD2	TRBV12-5	once	TRBJ2-5	CASGRTSGFQETQYF	TGTGCTAGTGGTAGGACTAGCGGGTTCCAAGAGACCCAGTACTTC
NA	TRBV27	NA	TRBJ1-5	CASSFGGAGNQPQHF	TGTGCCAGCAGTTTTGGGGGGGCTGGCAATCAGCCCCAGCATTTT
TRBD2	TRBV6-1	NA	TRBJ2-4	CASRGRGTSGHIQYF	TGTGCCAGCAGAGGGAGAGGGACTAGCGGGCACATTCAGTACTTC
TRBD1	TRBV6-1	NA	TRBJ2-2	CASRPRQGPGELFF	TGTGCCAGCAGGCCTAGACAGGGGCCCGGGGAGCTGTTTTTT
NA	TRBV27	NA	TRBJ1-1	CASNGGNTEAFF	TGTGCCAGCAACGGGGGGAACACTGAAGCTTTCTTT
TRBD2	TRBV15	NA	TRBJ2-2	CAAGRAANTGELFF	TGTGCCGCAGGGAGGGCAGCTAACACCGGGGAGCTGTTTTTT
NA	TRBV2	NA	TRBJ1-5	CASSVGLGGREPQHF	TGTGCCAGCAGTGTCGGACTCGGGGGGAGGGAGCCCCAGCATTTT
NA	TRBV7-6	NA	TRBJ2-1	CASSLKPGANEQFF	TGTGCCAGCAGCTTGAAGCCGGGAGCCAATGAGCAGTTCTTC
TRBD2	TRBV5-4	NA	TRBJ2-1	CASSFKRELYNEQFF	TGTGCCAGCAGCTTCAAGCGGGAGTTATACAATGAGCAGTTCTTC
NA	TRBV28	NA	TRBJ2-7	CASSPRTHLEQYF	TGTGCCAGCAGTCCCAGGACCCACCTAGAGCAGTACTTC